This passage covers 5 T cell receptor beta chains from one sample sequenced in a study of T-cell memory formation after mild COVID-19. One entry per CDR3 protein, called by TCRdb with MiXCR from the 5' RACE reads. The data show about 40,000 distinct CDR3 sequences, approximately 6.5% seen once. The sequenced material came from PBMCs or a T cell subset sorted from them (not recorded which). The receptor set was obtained from an adult who had mild COVID-19 (a few samples of this study predate the infection). Cell type and time point are not known.

This clonotype occurred a few times. The rearrangement links TRBV2 to TRBJ1-6; 9 bases map to TRBD1. Germline CDR1 and CDR2: SNHLY and FYNNEI. Germline trimming cut 10 bases from V and 5 bases from J; bases unmatched to any gene: 6. The CDR3 length is 14 residues. CDR3: CAIPRDRDNSPLHF. The DNA for the CDR3 is TGTGCCATCCCGAGGGACAGGGATAATTCACCCCTCCACTTT. Variable domain in full (rest from reference TRBV2 and TRBJ1-6): EPEVTQTPSHQVTQMGQEVILRCVPISNHLYFYWYRQILGQKVEFLVSFYNNEISEKSEIFDDQFSVERPDGSNFTLKIRSTKLEDSAMYFCAIPRDRDNSPLHFGNGTRLTVT.

The V and J genes are TRBV7-3 and TRBJ1-1, with 9 positions matching TRBD1. Germline lookup yields CDR1 SGHTA and CDR2 FQGTGA. The ends lost 5 bases at V and 3 bases at J; junction bases unmatched: 4. CDR3 length: 14 amino acids. As DNA, the CDR3 is TGTGCCAGCAGCCGGGACAGGGCGGACACTGAAGCTTTCTTT. This sequence encodes CASSRDRADTEAFF.

With respect to this clonotype: At one end the junction does not follow the germline gene, possibly because of a read error. The rearrangement uses TRBV7-2 and TRBJ2-3; D call uncertain. This CDR3 spans 12 amino acids. CDR1 is SGHTA and CDR2 is FQGNSA in the germline V gene. The DNA of the CDR3 is TGTGCCAGCAGCCTCTTAGTCGATGCCCCTTTTTTT. It specifies CASSLLVDAPFF.

This clonotype occurred many times. This chain joins TRBV4-2 and TRBJ2-3; D is uncertain. Trimming cost V 0 bases and J 6 bases, with 19 bases left between them. CDR3 size: 17 residues. CDR1 and CDR2 from the germline V gene are LGHNA and YNFKEQ. The CDR3 is CASSQDLSPASEDTQYF. DNA for the CDR3: TGTGCCAGCAGCCAAGATTTAAGCCCGGCTTCTGAGGATACGCAGTATTTT.

This chain joins TRBV7-3 and TRBJ2-3; possible D gene TRBD2, 6 bases. Germline V gene lookup returns CDR1 SGHTA and CDR2 FQGTGA. V was cut by 5 bases and J by 4 bases, with 22 bases left in between. CDR3 length: 17 residues. CDR3 region: CASSPGWGGGAPDTQYF. The CDR3 bases are TGTGCCAGCAGCCCGGGCTGGGGCGGAGGGGCACCAGATACGCAGTATTTT.